Given below is one TCR beta chain in context. The sample comes from a study of T cell changes during pregnancy in multiple sclerosis. Germline V gene lookup returns CDR1 MNHEY and CDR2 SVGAGI. V shed 3 bases, J shed 4 bases, and the junction held 5 bases outside the gene matches. This CDR3 has 14 amino acids. Data came from immunoSEQ multiplex PCR; TCRdb stores just in-frame clones and leaves some out. This sample carries about 46,000 clones, around 90% of them seen once, and the ten largest clones take approximately 2.9%. The chain employs TRBV6-5 and TRBJ1-2; 7 bases map to TRBD1. The input for sequencing was CD8+ T cells from peripheral blood mononuclear cells, taken in the second trimester of pregnancy. This receptor was taken from a female donor with multiple sclerosis, enrolled in a pregnancy study. Here the CDR3 reads CASSYSGTAYGYTF. DNA of the CDR3: TGTGCCAGCAGTTATTCCGGGACAGCCTATGGCTACACCTTC.